Following are 6 T cell receptor beta chains from one sample sequenced in a study of blood T cell repertoires in COVID-19. Using immunoSEQ multiplex PCR, the repertoire was profiled, and TCRdb retains in-frame clones only, with some absent. The data hold 75,000 to 95,000 clones, with 75% to 90% observed a single time. The sequenced material came from peripheral blood. The receptors come from a man aged 45 to 65 with active COVID-19.

The CDR3 sequence is CASSGRQGDYGYTF. CDR3 nucleotides: TGTGCCAGTAGTGGACGACAGGGAGACTATGGCTACACCTTC. The chain is built from TRBV19 and TRBJ1-2; 7 bases fit TRBD1. J gave up 3 bases and V 5 bases, and 6 bases lay outside the gene matches. Per the germline V gene, CDR1 is LNHDA and CDR2 is SQIVND (reference sequence). The CDR3 covers 14 residues.

The chain has TRBV28 and TRBJ2-7; possible D gene TRBD1, 5 bases. The CDR3 runs 13 residues. Trimming took 2 bases from V and 3 from J, leaving 8 bases between them. CDR1 and CDR2 from the germline V gene are MDHEN and SYDVKM. The CDR3 bases are TGTGCCAGCAGTTTAACAGGAAACTACGAGCAGTACTTC. This codes for CASSLTGNYEQYF.

The CDR3 spells CASSLRDTNTEAFF. In nucleotides, the CDR3 is TGTGCCAGCAGCCTACGGGACACGAACACTGAAGCTTTCTTT. The chain is built from TRBV7-8 and TRBJ1-1, with a tentative D call TRBD1 (6 bases). CDR1 and CDR2 from the germline V gene are SGHVS and FQNEAQ. CDR3 length: 14 residues. Trimming removed 5 bases at V and 1 base at J, with 11 bases between.

This clone was seen just once. The chain uses TRBV2 and TRBJ1-2; 9 positions match TRBD1. From germline, CDR1 is SNHLY and CDR2 FYNNEI. This CDR3 has 17 residues. The junction had 21 bases not matched to a gene; V was cut back by 9 bases and J by 7 bases. In DNA, the CDR3 is TGTGCCAGTGCAATAGGGAGACAGGGGGATCTGTTGGGTGGCTACACCTTC. Its translation is CASAIGRQGDLLGGYTF.

V usage is TRBV11-2 and J usage is TRBJ1-1; 7 bases are a match to TRBD1. CDR1 and CDR2 from the germline V gene are SGHAT and FQNNGV. This CDR3 comprises 12 residues. J was trimmed by 10 bases and V by 1 base; bases with no gene match: 3. The CDR3 reads CASSLGTGTAFF. CDR3 in DNA: TGTGCCAGCAGCTTAGGGACAGGAACAGCTTTCTTT.

V gene TRBV5-1 combines with J gene TRBJ2-5, with 9 bases matching TRBD2. Germline V gene lookup returns CDR1 SGHRS and CDR2 YFSETQ. After removal of 1 base from V and 4 bases from J, the junction contained 8 bases not matched to a gene. This CDR3 has 16 amino acids. DNA for the CDR3: TGCGCCAGCAGCTTGAGGGCGGGAGGGTCTATAGAGACCCAGTACTTC. It codes for CASSLRAGGSIETQYF.